This entry lists 21 T cell receptor beta chains sequenced from one sample in a study of shared clonotypes between healthy human individuals. Assay used: immunoSEQ multiplex PCR; TCRdb lists only in-frame clones, some missing. The sample contains approximately 470,000 clones, approximately 84% of which appear only once. The sequenced material came from PBMCs. These TCRs come from a woman in her thirties or forties in good health. Some clones in this sample may be carry-over from other donors' samples.

V usage is TRBV19 and J usage is TRBJ2-1, with 12 bases identical to TRBD2. Germline V gives CDR1 LNHDA, CDR2 SQIVND (reference sequence). After removal of 4 bases from V and 7 bases from J, the junction contained 11 bases not matched to a gene. This CDR3 contains 17 residues. The DNA for the CDR3 is TGTGCCAGTAGTACCCCCTCGACTAGCGGGAGTCATAATGAGCAGTTCTTC. Its protein product is CASSTPSTSGSHNEQFF.

This clone came up once. The chain uses TRBV14 and TRBJ2-7, with 8 bases identical to TRBD1. After removal of 2 bases from V and 1 base from J, the junction contained 4 bases not matched to a gene. The CDR3 covers 15 residues. In germline, CDR1 is SGHDN, CDR2 FVKESK. For the CDR3, the DNA is TGTGCCAGCAGCCAATCCCGGACAGGGTCCTACGAGCAGTACTTC. Encoded protein: CASSQSRTGSYEQYF.

The genes are TRBV19 and TRBJ2-3; D call uncertain. Germline V gives CDR1 LNHDA, CDR2 SQIVND (reference sequence). The CDR3 spans 14 residues. Between the trimmed V and J ends, which lost 2 bases and 2 bases, there was a span of 8 bases. The CDR3 loop is CASSISDNTDTQYF. CDR3 nucleotides: TGTGCCAGTAGTATAAGCGACAACACAGATACGCAGTATTTT.

A note on this clone: A much larger clone is a single base away; this may be a read error. Other DNA variants within this sample encode the same CDR3. The V call is TRBV11-2, the J call TRBJ2-2, with unresolved D. The CDR3 is 12 residues long. Trimming shortened V by 5 bases and J by 11 bases, and 12 bases separated the two germline ends. Germline V lookup: CDR1 SGHAT, CDR2 FQNNGV. CDR3 sequence: CASSRNQGELFF. The CDR3, as DNA: TGTGCCAGCAGCCGGAATCAAGGTGAGCTGTTTTTT.

This rearrangement joins TRBV29-1 to TRBJ2-1; TRBD2 agrees at 14 bases. Trimming took 5 bases from V and 8 from J; bases not matched to a gene: 5. Germline CDR1 reads SQVTM; CDR2 reads ANQGSEA. The length of the CDR3 is 14 residues. Here the CDR3 reads CSVLGTSGSHEQFF. The CDR3 DNA sequence: TGCAGCGTTCTCGGGACTAGCGGGAGCCATGAGCAGTTCTTC.

This chain joins TRBV6-6 and TRBJ2-3, with 10 positions matching TRBD2. In germline, CDR1 is MNHNY, CDR2 SVGAGI (reference sequence). The length of the CDR3 is 15 residues. J lost 6 bases, V lost 5 bases, and 8 bases had no gene match. CDR3 loop: CASSDPSGRGDTQYF. The CDR3 bases are TGTGCCAGCAGTGACCCTAGCGGGAGAGGGGATACGCAGTATTTT.

The chain couples TRBV28 to TRBJ2-7; 12 bases match TRBD2. Germline CDR1 MDHEN, CDR2 SYDVKM. The junction had 5 bases not matched to a gene; V was cut back by 2 bases and J by 3 bases. The CDR3 is made up of 16 amino acids. DNA for the CDR3: TGTGCCAGCAGTTTACTAGCGGGAGGGCCTGGCTACGAGCAGTACTTC. This codes for CASSLLAGGPGYEQYF.

The chain joins TRBV10-3 to TRBJ2-1; 9 nucleotides align to TRBD2. CDR3 size: 13 residues. Per the germline V gene, CDR1 is ENHRY and CDR2 is SYGVKD. Trimming cost V 7 bases and J 6 bases; bases outside gene matches: 4. The CDR3 region has the DNA TGTGCCATCATGGGCGGGAGGGCCAATGAGCAGTTCTTC. Its translation: CAIMGGRANEQFF.

The rearrangement joins TRBV19 to TRBJ1-2; D possibly corresponds to TRBD1 (6 bases). Looked up from germline, CDR1 is LNHDA and CDR2 is SQIVND (reference sequence). The CDR3 extends over 13 amino acids. The germline V and J ends were trimmed by 5 bases and 4 bases, with 11 bases remaining between them. The CDR3, as DNA: TGTGCCAGTAGTCCGGACAGTACCTATGGCTACACCTTC. The encoded protein is CASSPDSTYGYTF.

The chain recombines TRBV30 with TRBJ1-1; D is uncertain. Trimming cost V 0 bases and J 4 bases, with 12 bases left between them. Germline CDR1 is GTSNPN and CDR2 is SVGIG (reference sequence). This CDR3 contains 14 residues. The CDR3 DNA reads TGTGCCTGGAGTGTAGATCTGGGAAGCACTGAAGCTTTCTTT. Translating gives CAWSVDLGSTEAFF.

The chain links TRBV9 to TRBJ2-3; a weak D match, TRBD2 (5 bases). Germline loops: CDR1 SGDLS, CDR2 YYNGEE. The V gene lost 4 bases and the J gene lost 0 bases, with 12 bases spanning the gap. The CDR3 extends over 15 amino acids. The CDR3 coding sequence is TGTGCCAGCAGCCAGGACGGGAAGAGCACAGATACGCAGTATTTT. Its protein is CASSQDGKSTDTQYF. Using reference TRBV9 and TRBJ2-3 for the parts outside the CDR3, the full variable domain is DSGVTQTPKHLITATGQRVTLRCSPRSGDLSVYWYQQSLDQGLQFLIQYYNGEERAKGNILERFSAQQFPDLHSELNLSSLELGDSALYFCASSQDGKSTDTQYFGPGTRLTVL.

This chain connects TRBV5-4 to TRBJ2-3; TRBD2 might be the D (6 bases). V lost 4 bases and J 3 bases, leaving 18 bases between the germline ends. The germline V gene encodes CDR1 SGHNT and CDR2 YYREEE (reference sequence). The CDR3 spans 16 residues. CDR3: CASSPRGGIGTDTQYF. The CDR3 DNA sequence: TGTGCCAGCAGCCCGAGGGGCGGGATTGGGACAGATACGCAGTATTTT.

Comment on this clone: This sequence is one base from a far larger clone and is likely a read error. V usage is TRBV30 and J usage is TRBJ1-2; D unclear. The germline V gene has CDR1 GTSNPN and CDR2 SVGIG (reference sequence). CDR3 length: 15 amino acids. The V gene lost 6 bases and the J gene lost 6 bases, with 23 bases spanning the gap. CDR3 sequence: CACLWGFGEVHGYTF. The CDR3, as DNA: TGTGCCTGCCTCTGGGGTTTCGGGGAAGTCCATGGCTACACCTTC.

V is TRBV30 and J is TRBJ2-2; 9 positions agree with TRBD2. The germline V gene has CDR1 GTSNPN and CDR2 SVGIG (reference sequence). There are 17 residues in the CDR3. V trimming: 0 bases; J trimming: 3 bases; junction bases outside the gene matches: 8. CDR3 nucleotides: TGTGCCTGGAGTGTAGATATAGCGGGAGCTTACACCGGGGAGCTGTTTTTT. It encodes CAWSVDIAGAYTGELFF.

This clone was seen only a few times. Different DNA sequences within this sample yield the same CDR3. The chain combines TRBV5-1 with TRBJ1-3; TRBD1 is a possible D gene (6 bases). Germline CDR1 reads SGHRS; CDR2 reads YFSETQ. The ends were cut back, 0 bases at V and 2 bases at J, with 9 bases in the middle. The CDR3 has 15 amino acids. CDR3 nucleotides: TGCGCCAGCAGCTTGGAAGGGGGGACTGGAAACACCATATATTTT. Translating it yields CASSLEGGTGNTIYF. Full variable domain (missing parts from reference TRBV5-1 and TRBJ1-3): KAGVTQTPRYLIKTRGQQVTLSCSPISGHRSVSWYQQTPGQGLQFLFEYFSETQRNKGNFPGRFSGRQFSNSRSEMNVSTLELGDSALYLCASSLEGGTGNTIYFGEGSWLTVV.

The chain joins TRBV28 to TRBJ2-5, with 13 bases fitting TRBD2. J lost 7 bases, V lost 6 bases, and 11 bases had no gene match. The CDR3 runs to 16 residues. The germline CDR1 and CDR2 sequences are MDHEN and SYDVKM. The CDR3, as DNA: TGTGCCAGCAGCGCCTGGACTAGCGGGAGTCGCGGGACCCAGTACTTC. Protein: CASSAWTSGSRGTQYF.

As DNA, the CDR3 is TGTGCCAGCACCCGCTCCAGCTCTGGGGCCAACGTCCTGACTTTC. It specifies CASTRSSSGANVLTF. This rearrangement joins TRBV2 to TRBJ2-6; D is undetermined. The CDR3 is 15 residues long. Germline V gene lookup returns CDR1 SNHLY and CDR2 FYNNEI. V dropped 7 bases and J dropped 0 bases, with 10 bases sitting between them.

This clone turned up a few times. The chain combines TRBV7-3 with TRBJ2-5; the D call may be TRBD1 or TRBD2 (5 bases each). The germline V gene encodes CDR1 SGHTA and CDR2 FQGTGA. V was trimmed by 0 bases and J by 11 bases, leaving 22 bases between them. CDR3 length: 16 amino acids. CDR3 in DNA: TGTGCCAGCAGCTTAACGGGTAGGGCAGGGCGCTGGGAGCAGTACTTC. Translating gives CASSLTGRAGRWEQYF.

The chain carries TRBV7-3 and TRBJ2-1; D remains ambiguous. The CDR3 is made up of 14 amino acids. Trimming stripped 2 bases from V and 8 bases from J, with 13 bases between. Germline V gene data show CDR1 as SGHTA and CDR2 as FQGTGA. The CDR3 DNA sequence: TGTGCCAGCAGCTTATCCGGCCTTGGTCATGAGCAGTTCTTC. Translating gives CASSLSGLGHEQFF.

The chain links TRBV7-9 to TRBJ2-7, with 7 bases identical to TRBD1. Germline lookup yields CDR1 SEHNR and CDR2 FQNEAQ (reference sequence). The CDR3 covers 16 residues. Trimming at V came to 5 bases and at J to 0 bases, leaving 10 bases not matched to a gene. CDR3 sequence reads: CASSLLGTVTSYEQYF. In nucleotides, the CDR3 is TGTGCCAGCAGCCTACTCGGGACAGTTACCTCCTACGAGCAGTACTTC.

The chain carries TRBV6-6 and TRBJ2-7; 9 nucleotides align to TRBD1. The CDR3 consists of 14 residues. The V gene's germline CDR1 is MNHNY and CDR2 SVGAGI (reference sequence). V was clipped by 7 bases and J by 2 bases; unmatched bases: 6. The CDR3 region is CASTGQGLPYEQYF. The CDR3 DNA is TGTGCCAGCACCGGACAGGGGCTCCCCTACGAGCAGTACTTC.